This TCR beta chain was profiled in a study of shared clonotypes between healthy human individuals. Between the trimmed V and J ends, which lost 0 bases and 7 bases, there was a span of 12 bases. CDR1 and CDR2 from the germline V gene are GTSNPN and SVGIG (reference sequence). The CDR3 is 14 residues long. Some clones are missing from TCRdb's copy, which holds only in-frame ones; the method was immunoSEQ multiplex PCR. The sample includes about 1 million clones, around 74% seen only once; the top ten take approximately 1.5%. Worth noting for this clone: Within the sample, other DNA sequences also encode this same CDR3.

The V and J genes are TRBV30 and TRBJ2-2; D possibly corresponds to TRBD2 (5 bases). This sequence originates from a man aged 18 to 29 in good health. Sequencing used memory CD4+ T cells sorted from blood. The subset is: CD45RA-negative fraction. CDR3 residues: CAWSVTGLIGELFF. CDR3 DNA sequence: TGTGCCTGGAGTGTCACGGGGTTGATCGGGGAGCTGTTTTTT.